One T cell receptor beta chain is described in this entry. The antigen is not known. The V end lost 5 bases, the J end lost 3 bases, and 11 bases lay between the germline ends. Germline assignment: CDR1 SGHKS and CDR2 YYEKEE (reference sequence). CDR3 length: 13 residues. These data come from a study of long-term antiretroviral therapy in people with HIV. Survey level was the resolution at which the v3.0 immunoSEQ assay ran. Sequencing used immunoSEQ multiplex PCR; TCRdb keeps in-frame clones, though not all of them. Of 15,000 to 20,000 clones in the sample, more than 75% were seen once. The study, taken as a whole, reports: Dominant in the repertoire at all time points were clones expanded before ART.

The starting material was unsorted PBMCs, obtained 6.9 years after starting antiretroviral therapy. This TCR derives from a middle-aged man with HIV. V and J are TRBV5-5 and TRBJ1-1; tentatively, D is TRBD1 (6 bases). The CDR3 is CASRYQGHTEAFF. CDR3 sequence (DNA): TGTGCCAGCAGGTATCAGGGGCACACTGAAGCTTTCTTT. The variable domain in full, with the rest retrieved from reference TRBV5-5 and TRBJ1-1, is DAGVTQSPTHLIKTRGQQVTLRCSPISGHKSVSWYQQVLGQGPQFIFQYYEKEERGRGNFPDRFSARQFPNYSSELNVNALLLGDSALYLCASRYQGHTEAFFGQGTRLTVV.